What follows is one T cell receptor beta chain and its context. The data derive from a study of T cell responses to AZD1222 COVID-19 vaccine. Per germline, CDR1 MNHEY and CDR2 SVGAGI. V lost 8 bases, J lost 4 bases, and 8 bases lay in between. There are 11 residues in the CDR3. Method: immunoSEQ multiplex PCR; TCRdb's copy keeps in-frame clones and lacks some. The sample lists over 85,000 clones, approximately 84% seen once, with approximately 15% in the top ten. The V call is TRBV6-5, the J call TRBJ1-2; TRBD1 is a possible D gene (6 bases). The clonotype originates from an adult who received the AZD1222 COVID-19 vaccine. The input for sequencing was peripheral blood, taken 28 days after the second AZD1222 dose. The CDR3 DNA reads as TGTGCCAGCGGCAGGGGCTATGGCTACACCTTC. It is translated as CASGRGYGYTF.